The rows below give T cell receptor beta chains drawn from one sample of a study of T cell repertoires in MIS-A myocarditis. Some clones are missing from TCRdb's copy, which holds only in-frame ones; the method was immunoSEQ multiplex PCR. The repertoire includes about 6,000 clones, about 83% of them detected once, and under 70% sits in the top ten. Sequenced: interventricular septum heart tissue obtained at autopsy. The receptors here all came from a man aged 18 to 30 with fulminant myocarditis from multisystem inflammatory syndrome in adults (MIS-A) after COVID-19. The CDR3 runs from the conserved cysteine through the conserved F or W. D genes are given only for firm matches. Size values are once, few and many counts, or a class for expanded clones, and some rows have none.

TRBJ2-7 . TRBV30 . CAWSGRVEGEQYF TGTGCCTGGAGTGGCAGGGTCGAGGGTGAGCAGTACTTC
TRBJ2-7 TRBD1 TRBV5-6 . CASSLLDRGPNLRYEQYF TGTGCCAGCAGCCTGCTGGACAGGGGCCCCAATCTCAGGTACGAGCAGTACTTC
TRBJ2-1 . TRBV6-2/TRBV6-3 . CASSYLGYNEQFF TGTGCCAGCAGTTACCTGGGTTACAATGAGCAGTTCTTC
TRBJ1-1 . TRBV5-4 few CASSASMNTEAFF TGTGCCAGCAGTGCCTCAATGAACACTGAAGCTTTCTTT
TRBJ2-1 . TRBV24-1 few CATRDNAYNEQFF TGTGCCACCCGGGATAACGCCTACAATGAGCAGTTCTTC
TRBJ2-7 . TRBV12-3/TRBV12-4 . CASSFRGEGEQYF TGTGCCAGCAGTTTCAGAGGGGAAGGAGAGCAGTACTTC
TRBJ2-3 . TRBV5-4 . CASSLDRGGTDTQYF TGTGCCAGCAGCTTGGATCGGGGCGGCACAGATACGCAGTATTTT
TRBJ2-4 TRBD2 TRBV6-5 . CASRAGLAGANIQYF TGTGCCAGCAGGGCGGGACTAGCGGGAGCGAACATTCAGTACTTC
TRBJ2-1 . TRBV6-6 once CASSPGRHVLDEQFF TGTGCCAGCTCCCCGGGCAGACATGTTTTGGATGAGCAGTTCTTC
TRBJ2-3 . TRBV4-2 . CASGGSDTQYF TGTGCCAGCGGGGGATCAGATACGCAGTATTTT
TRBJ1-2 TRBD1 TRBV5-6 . CASSLPGQGAQGYTF TGTGCCAGCAGCCTACCAGGACAGGGGGCGCAAGGCTACACCTTC
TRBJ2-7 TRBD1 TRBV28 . CASSPYRTGIYEQYF TGTGCCAGCAGTCCTTATCGGACAGGAATATACGAGCAGTACTTC
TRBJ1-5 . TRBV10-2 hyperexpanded CASSDSLLNQPQHF TGCGCCAGCAGCGACAGTCTCCTCAATCAGCCCCAGCATTTT
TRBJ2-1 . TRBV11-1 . CASSSDGRDNEQFF TGTGCCAGCAGCTCCGACGGGCGGGACAATGAGCAGTTCTTC
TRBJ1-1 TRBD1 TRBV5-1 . CASSLRTGAGEAFF TGCGCCAGCAGCTTAAGGACAGGGGCTGGTGAAGCTTTCTTT
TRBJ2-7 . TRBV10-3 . CAISKLEGRQAAYEQYF TGTGCCATCAGCAAACTCGAAGGACGACAGGCCGCCTACGAGCAGTACTTC
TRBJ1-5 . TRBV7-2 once CASSARGGGNQPQHF TGTGCCAGCAGCGCCCGGGGGGGTGGCAATCAGCCCCAGCATTTT
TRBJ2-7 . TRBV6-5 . CASRIGRGAYEQYF TGTGCCAGCCGAATCGGGCGGGGAGCTTACGAGCAGTACTTC
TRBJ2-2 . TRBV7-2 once CASSSFGVVAGELFF TGTGCCAGCAGCTCCTTCGGCGTAGTCGCCGGGGAGCTGTTTTTT
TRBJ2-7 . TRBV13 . CASSPQDSYEQYF TGTGCCAGCAGCCCGCAGGACTCCTACGAGCAGTACTTC
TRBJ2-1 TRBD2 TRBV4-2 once CASSPRTSGGKEQFF TGTGCCAGCAGCCCCCGGACTAGCGGGGGGAAGGAGCAGTTCTTC
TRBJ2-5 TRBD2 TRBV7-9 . CASSSSSGGRQQETQYF TGTGCCAGCAGCTCCTCTAGCGGGGGCCGGCAACAAGAGACCCAGTACTTC